The 10 T cell receptor beta chains below come from one sample, sequenced in a study of regulatory T cells in long-lasting Graves disease. This sample's time point: persistent/refractory GD, antithyroid drugs over 5 years with positive TRAb. Researchers made the TCR library from RNA that was extracted from PBMCs. HTBI primers from iRepertoire and Arm-PCR of CDR3 regions yielded the TCR beta libraries. TCRdb redid the calling of the multiplex PCR reads with MiXCR, one entry per CDR3 protein. The sample consists of approximately 380,000 distinct CDR3 sequences, 20% of them appearing once. Sequencing was performed on peripheral blood mononuclear cells (PBMCs), taken when the disease was refractory, from a patient treated with antithyroid drugs. Receptor source: a female donor with Graves disease.

On this clonotype itself: It may be a read error: a sequence one base away is much more abundant. The chain links TRBV28 to TRBJ1-1; D not resolved. V lost 5 bases, J lost 12 bases, and 19 bases lay in between. CDR3 length: 13 residues. Germline CDR1 reads MDHEN; CDR2 reads SYDVKM. DNA of the CDR3: TGTGCCAGCAGTCCCCCAGGAGCCCCTGGGCCTTTCTTT. The encoded protein is CASSPPGAPGPFF.

The chain couples TRBV30 to TRBJ2-7; 8 positions agree with TRBD2. The germline gives CDR1 GTSNPN, CDR2 SVGIG (reference sequence). With V trimmed by 3 bases and J by 7 bases, 8 bases remained unmatched. The CDR3 spans 13 residues. The CDR3 coding sequence is TGTGCCTGGAGGGGCGGGAGGTCTCGGGAGCAGTACTTC. Translation: CAWRGGRSREQYF.

This clonotype was detected a few times. The chain links TRBV9 to TRBJ2-5; no reliable D call. Germline assignment: CDR1 SGDLS and CDR2 YYNGEE. This CDR3 has 14 amino acids. Trimming cost V 0 bases and J 1 base, with 7 bases left between them. CDR3 coding DNA: TGTGCCAGCAGCGTAGGAGACTCCCAAGAGACCCAGTACTTC. This encodes CASSVGDSQETQYF.

This clonotype came up a few times. V gene TRBV10-2 combines with J gene TRBJ2-7, with a weak D call TRBD1 (6 bases). V lost 10 bases, J lost 1 base, and 17 bases lay in between. Germline V lookup: CDR1 WSHSY, CDR2 SAAADI. This CDR3 is 14 amino acids long. The CDR3: CATGDTETSYEQYF. The CDR3 DNA reads TGCGCCACCGGGGACACAGAGACTTCCTACGAGCAGTACTTC.

This clonotype has at least ten counts. The J gene is TRBJ2-7, the V gene TRBV27; 9 nucleotides align to TRBD1. With V trimmed by 8 bases and J by 6 bases, 8 bases remained unmatched. Germline CDR1 is MNHEY and CDR2 is SMNVEV (reference sequence). CDR3 length: 13 amino acids. CDR3 nucleotides: TGTGCCAGCCGCGGGACAGGGTTGATCGAGCAGTACTTC. Its translation is CASRGTGLIEQYF.

This clonotype was observed at least ten times. J is TRBJ2-5 and V is TRBV2; TRBD1 is a possible D gene (5 bases). V was shortened by 5 bases and J by 1 base, with 8 bases between the two germline ends. Germline CDR1 SNHLY, CDR2 FYNNEI. This CDR3 has 13 residues. CDR3 in amino acids: CASSRGIQETQYF. The CDR3 region has the DNA TGTGCCAGCAGTAGGGGTATCCAAGAGACCCAGTACTTC.

At least ten counts were recorded for this clonotype. This chain connects TRBV28 to TRBJ2-7; tentatively, D is TRBD2 (7 bases). With 4 bases removed from V and 5 bases from J, the gap between germline ends came to 15 bases. This CDR3 contains 14 residues. Germline CDR1 and CDR2: MDHEN and SYDVKM. CDR3 DNA: TGTGCCAGCAGTTCTGGGGGGGGGCCCGACGAGCAGTACTTC. Translating it yields CASSSGGGPDEQYF.

V and J are TRBV12-3 or TRBV12-4 and TRBJ1-6, with no clear D. The CDR3 has 13 residues. V dropped 5 bases and J dropped 6 bases, with 8 bases sitting between them. Here the CDR3 reads CASSDSLNSPLHF. As DNA, the CDR3 is TGTGCCAGCAGTGATAGCCTTAATTCACCCCTCCACTTT.

Comment on this clonotype: At one of its ends the junction is not consistent with the germline gene, which may arise from a read error. This sequence joins TRBV20-1 and TRBJ2-2; D is possibly TRBD2 (5 bases). Per germline, CDR1 DFQATT and CDR2 SNEGSKA (reference sequence). The length of the CDR3 is 12 residues. The CDR3 coding sequence is TGCACCGTGACCTCGAACACCGGGAAGCTGTTTTTT. Amino acid sequence: CTVTSNTGKLFF.

The CDR3 sequence is CASSNRGSGPKNIQYF. The CDR3 bases are TGTGCCAGCAGTAACCGGGGGAGCGGGCCCAAAAACATTCAGTACTTC. The rearrangement uses TRBV7-8 and TRBJ2-4; a weak D match, TRBD2 (6 bases). The CDR3 runs 16 residues. Trimming shortened V by 6 bases and J by 2 bases, and 17 bases separated the two germline ends. Germline assignment: CDR1 SGHVS and CDR2 FQNEAQ.